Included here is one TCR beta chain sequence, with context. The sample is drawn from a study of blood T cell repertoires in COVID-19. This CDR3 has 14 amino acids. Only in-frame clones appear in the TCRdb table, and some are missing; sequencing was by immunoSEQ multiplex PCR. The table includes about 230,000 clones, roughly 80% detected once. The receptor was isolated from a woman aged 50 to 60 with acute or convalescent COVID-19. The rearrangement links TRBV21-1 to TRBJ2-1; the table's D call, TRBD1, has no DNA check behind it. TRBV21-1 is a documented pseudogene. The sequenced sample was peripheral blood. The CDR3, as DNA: TGTGCCAGCAGCAAAGGGGGCTGCTACAATGAGCAGTTCTTC. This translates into CASSKGGCYNEQFF.